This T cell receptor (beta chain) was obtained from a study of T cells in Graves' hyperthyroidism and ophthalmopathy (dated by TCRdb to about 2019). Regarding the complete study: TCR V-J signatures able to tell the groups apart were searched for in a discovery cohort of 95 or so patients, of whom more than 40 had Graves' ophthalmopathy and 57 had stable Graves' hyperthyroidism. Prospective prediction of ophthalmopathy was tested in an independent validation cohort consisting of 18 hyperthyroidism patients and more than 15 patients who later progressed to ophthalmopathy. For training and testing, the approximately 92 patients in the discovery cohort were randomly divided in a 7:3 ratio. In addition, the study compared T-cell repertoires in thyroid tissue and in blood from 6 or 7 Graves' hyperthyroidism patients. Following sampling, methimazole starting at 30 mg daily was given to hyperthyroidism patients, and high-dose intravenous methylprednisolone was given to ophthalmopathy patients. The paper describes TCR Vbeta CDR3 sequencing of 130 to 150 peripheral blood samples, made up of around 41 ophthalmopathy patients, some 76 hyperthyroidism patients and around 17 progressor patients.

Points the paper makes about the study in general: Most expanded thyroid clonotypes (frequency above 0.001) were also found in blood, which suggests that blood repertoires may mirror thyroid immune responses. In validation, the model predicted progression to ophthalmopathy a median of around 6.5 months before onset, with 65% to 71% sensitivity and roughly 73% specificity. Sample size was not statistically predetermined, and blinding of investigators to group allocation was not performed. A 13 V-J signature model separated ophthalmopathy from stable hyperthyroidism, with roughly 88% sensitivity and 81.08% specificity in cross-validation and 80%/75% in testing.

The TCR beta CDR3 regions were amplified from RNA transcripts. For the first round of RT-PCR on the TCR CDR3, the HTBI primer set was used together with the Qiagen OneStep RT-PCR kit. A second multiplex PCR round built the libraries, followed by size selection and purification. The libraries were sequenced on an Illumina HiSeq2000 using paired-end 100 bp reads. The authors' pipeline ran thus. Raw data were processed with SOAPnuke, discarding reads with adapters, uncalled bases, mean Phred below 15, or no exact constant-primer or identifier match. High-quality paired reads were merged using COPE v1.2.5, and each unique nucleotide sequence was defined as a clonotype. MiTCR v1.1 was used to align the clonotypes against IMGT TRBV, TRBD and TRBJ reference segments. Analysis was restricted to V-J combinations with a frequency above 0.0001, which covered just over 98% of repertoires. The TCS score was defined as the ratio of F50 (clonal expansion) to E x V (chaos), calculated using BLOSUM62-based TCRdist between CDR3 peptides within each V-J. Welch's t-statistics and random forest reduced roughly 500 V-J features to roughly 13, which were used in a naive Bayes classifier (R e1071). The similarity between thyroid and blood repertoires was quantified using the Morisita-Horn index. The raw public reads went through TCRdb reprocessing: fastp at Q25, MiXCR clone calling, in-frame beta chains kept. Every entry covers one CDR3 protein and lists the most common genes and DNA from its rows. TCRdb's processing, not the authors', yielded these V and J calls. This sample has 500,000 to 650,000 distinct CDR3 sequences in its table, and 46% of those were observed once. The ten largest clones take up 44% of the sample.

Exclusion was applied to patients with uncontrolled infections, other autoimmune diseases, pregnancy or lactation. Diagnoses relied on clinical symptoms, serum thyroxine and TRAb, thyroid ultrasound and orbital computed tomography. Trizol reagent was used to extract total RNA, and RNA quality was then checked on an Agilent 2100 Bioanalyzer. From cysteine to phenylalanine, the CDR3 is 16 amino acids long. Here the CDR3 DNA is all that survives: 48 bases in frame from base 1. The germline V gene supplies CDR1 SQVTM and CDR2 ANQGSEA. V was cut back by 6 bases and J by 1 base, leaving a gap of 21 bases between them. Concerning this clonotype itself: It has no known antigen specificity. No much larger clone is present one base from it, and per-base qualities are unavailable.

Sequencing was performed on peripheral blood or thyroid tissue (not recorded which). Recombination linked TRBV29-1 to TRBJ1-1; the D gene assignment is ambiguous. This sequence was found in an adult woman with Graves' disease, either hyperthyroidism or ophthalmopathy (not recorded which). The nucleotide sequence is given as TGCAGCGTGGTCCTCGGGAGGATTAATCGGAACACTGAAGCTTTCTTT. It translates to CSVVLGRINRNTEAFF.